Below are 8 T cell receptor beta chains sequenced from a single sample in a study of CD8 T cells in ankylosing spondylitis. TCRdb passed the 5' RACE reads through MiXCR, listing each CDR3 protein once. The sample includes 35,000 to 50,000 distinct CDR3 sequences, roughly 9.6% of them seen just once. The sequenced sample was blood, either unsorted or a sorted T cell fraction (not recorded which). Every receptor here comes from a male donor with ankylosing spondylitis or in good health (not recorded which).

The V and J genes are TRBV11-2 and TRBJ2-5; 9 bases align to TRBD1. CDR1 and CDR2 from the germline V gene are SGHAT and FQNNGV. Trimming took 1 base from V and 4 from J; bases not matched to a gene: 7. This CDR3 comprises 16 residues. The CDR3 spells CASSLGGQGMGETQYF. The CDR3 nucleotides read TGTGCCAGCAGCTTAGGCGGACAGGGGATGGGAGAGACCCAGTACTTC.

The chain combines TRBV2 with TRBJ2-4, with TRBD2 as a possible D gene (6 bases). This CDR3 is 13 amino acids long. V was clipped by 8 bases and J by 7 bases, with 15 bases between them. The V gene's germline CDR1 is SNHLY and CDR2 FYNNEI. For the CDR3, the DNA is TGTGCCAGCGGCTCAACGGGGGTGAACATTCAGTACTTC. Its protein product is CASGSTGVNIQYF.

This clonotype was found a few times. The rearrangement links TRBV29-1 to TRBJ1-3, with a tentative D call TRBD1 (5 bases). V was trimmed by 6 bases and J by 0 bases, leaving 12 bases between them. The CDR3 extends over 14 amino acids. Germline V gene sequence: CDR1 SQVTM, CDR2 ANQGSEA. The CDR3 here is CSVQADLSGNTIYF. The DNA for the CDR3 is TGCAGCGTACAGGCAGACCTCTCTGGAAACACCATATATTTT.

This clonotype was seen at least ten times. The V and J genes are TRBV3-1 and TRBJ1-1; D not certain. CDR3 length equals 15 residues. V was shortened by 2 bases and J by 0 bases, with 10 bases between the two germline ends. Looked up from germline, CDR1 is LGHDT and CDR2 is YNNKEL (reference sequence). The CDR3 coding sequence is TGTGCCAGCAGCCAATTAACTCAGTTGAACACTGAAGCTTTCTTT. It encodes CASSQLTQLNTEAFF. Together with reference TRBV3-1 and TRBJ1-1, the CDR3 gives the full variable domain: DTAVSQTPKYLVTQMGNDKSIKCEQNLGHDTMYWYKQDSKKFLKIMFSYNNKELIINETVPNRFSPKSPDKAHLNLHINSLELGDSAVYFCASSQLTQLNTEAFFGQGTRLTVV.

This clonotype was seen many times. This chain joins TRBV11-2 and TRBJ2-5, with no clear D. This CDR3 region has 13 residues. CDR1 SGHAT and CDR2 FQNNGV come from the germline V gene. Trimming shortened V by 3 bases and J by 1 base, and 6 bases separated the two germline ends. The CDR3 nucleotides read TGTGCCAGCAGCTTGAGTAGCCAAGAGACCCAGTACTTC. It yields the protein CASSLSSQETQYF.

For the CDR3, the DNA is TGTGCCAGTACCCCGGGACAGTGGTCTTACGAGCAGTACTTC. It translates to CASTPGQWSYEQYF. This chain links TRBV6-1 with TRBJ2-7, with TRBD1 identical over 7 bases. The CDR3 contains 14 residues. Germline V gives CDR1 MNHNS, CDR2 SASEGT. Trimming at V came to 9 bases and at J to 4 bases, leaving 12 bases not matched to a gene.

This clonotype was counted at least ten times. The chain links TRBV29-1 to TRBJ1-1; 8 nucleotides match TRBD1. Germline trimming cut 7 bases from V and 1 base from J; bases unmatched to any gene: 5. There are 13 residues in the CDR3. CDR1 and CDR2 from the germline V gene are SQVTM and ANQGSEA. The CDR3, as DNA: TGCAGCGCGCTCGGACAGGGGAACACTGAAGCTTTCTTT. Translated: CSALGQGNTEAFF.

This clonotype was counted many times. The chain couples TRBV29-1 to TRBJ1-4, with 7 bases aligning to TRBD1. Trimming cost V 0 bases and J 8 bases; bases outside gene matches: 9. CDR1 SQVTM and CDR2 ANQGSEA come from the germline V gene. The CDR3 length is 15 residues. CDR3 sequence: CSVEDTGVGEEKLFF. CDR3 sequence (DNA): TGCAGCGTTGAAGATACAGGGGTAGGGGAGGAAAAACTGTTTTTT.